This T cell receptor (beta chain) was identified in a study of a mutant IDH1 vaccine in newly diagnosed glioma. As to time point: week 11, during vaccination. Vaccination used 300 ug of mutant IDH1 20-mer peptide per dose, with topical imiquimod. As for this clone: Its antigen is unknown.

The method was immunoSEQ multiplex PCR; TCRdb's version includes in-frame clones alone and lacks a portion of them. This table holds roughly 70,000 clones, approximately 84% found once. The CDR3 is 12 amino acids. Deletions cut 4 bases from V and 6 bases from J, with 10 bases between. Germline V lookup: CDR1 SGHDT, CDR2 YYEEEE. The V and J genes are TRBV5-6 and TRBJ1-2, with D maybe TRBD1 (5 bases). This TCR was sampled from a woman aged 50 to 60 with glioma. The specimen was PBMCs, collected from a glioma patient whose treatment included an IDH1 peptide vaccine. For the CDR3, the DNA is TGTGCCAGCAGCCCTACCAGGGATGGCTACACCTTC. This translates into CASSPTRDGYTF.